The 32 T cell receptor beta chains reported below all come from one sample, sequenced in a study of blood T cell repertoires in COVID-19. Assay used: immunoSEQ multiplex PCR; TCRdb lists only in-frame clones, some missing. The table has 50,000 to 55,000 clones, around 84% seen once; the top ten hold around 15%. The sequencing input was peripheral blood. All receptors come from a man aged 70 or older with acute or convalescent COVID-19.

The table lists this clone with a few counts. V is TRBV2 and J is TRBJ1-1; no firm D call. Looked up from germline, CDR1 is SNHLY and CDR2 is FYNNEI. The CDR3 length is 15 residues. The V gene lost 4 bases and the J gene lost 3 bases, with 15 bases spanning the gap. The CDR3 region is CASSAGLFGDTEAFF. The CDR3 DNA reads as TGTGCCAGCAGTGCGGGCCTTTTCGGGGACACTGAAGCTTTCTTT.

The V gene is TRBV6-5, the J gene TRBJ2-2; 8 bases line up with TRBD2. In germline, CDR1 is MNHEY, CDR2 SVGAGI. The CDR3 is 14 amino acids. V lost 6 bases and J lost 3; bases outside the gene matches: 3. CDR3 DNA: TGTGCCAGCAGCTTCGGGAGGGACACCGGGGAGCTGTTTTTT. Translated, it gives CASSFGRDTGELFF.

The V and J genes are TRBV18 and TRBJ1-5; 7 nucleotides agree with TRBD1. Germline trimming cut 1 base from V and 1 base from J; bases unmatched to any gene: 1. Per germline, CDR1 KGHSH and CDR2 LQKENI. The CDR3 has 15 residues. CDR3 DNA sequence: TGTGCCAGCTCACCACAGACAGGGAGCAATCAGCCCCAGCATTTT. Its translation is CASSPQTGSNQPQHF.

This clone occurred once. The CDR3 sequence is CASSLPGARNQPQHF. As DNA, the CDR3 is TGTGCCAGCAGTTTACCAGGGGCTCGAAATCAGCCCCAGCATTTT. The rearrangement uses TRBV28 and TRBJ1-5, with D maybe TRBD1 (6 bases). The CDR3 extends over 15 amino acids. Per the germline V gene, CDR1 is MDHEN and CDR2 is SYDVKM. Trimming took 2 bases from V and 4 from J, leaving 12 bases between them.

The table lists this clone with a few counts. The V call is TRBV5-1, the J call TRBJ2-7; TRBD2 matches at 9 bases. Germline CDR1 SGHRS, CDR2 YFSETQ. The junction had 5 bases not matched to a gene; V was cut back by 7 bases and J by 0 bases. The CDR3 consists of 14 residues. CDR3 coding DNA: TGCGCCAGCGCCGATAGCGGGGGCTCCTACGAGCAGTACTTC. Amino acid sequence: CASADSGGSYEQYF.

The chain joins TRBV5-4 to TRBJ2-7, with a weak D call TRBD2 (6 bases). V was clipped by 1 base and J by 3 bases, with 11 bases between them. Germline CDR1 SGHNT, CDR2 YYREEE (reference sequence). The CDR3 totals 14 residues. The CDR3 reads CASSLPGESYEQYF. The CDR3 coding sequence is TGTGCCAGCAGCTTGCCGGGGGAGAGCTACGAGCAGTACTTC.

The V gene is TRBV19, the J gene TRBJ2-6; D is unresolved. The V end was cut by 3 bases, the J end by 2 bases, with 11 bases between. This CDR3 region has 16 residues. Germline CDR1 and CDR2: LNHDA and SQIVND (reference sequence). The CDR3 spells CASSIALIPGANVLTF. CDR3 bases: TGTGCCAGTAGTATTGCCCTAATTCCTGGGGCCAACGTCCTGACTTTC.

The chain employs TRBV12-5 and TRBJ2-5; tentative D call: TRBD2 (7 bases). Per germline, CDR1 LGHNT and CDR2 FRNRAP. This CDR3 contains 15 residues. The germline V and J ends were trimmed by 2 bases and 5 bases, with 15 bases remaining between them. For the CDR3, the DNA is TGTGCTAGTGGTTTGACCGAGGGGGGGCGGGAGACCCAGTACTTC. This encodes CASGLTEGGRETQYF.

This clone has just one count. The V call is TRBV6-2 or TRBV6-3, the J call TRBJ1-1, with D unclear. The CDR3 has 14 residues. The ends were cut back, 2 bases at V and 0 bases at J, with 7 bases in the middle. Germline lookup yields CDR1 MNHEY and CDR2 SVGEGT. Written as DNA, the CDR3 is TGTGCCAGCAGTTACAGCCCGATGAACACTGAAGCTTTCTTT. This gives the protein CASSYSPMNTEAFF.

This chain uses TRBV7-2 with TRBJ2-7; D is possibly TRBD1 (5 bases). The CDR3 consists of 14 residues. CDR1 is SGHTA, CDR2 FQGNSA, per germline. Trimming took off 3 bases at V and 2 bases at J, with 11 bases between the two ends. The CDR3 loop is CASSFQTGAYEQYV. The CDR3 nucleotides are TGTGCCAGCAGCTTTCAAACAGGCGCCTACGAGCAGTACGTC.

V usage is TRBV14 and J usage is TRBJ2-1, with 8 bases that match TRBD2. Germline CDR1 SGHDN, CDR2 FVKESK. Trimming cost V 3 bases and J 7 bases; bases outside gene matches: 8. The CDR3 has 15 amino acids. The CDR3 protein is CASSQLTAGDNEQFF. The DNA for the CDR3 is TGTGCCAGCAGCCAGTTAACAGCGGGGGATAATGAGCAGTTCTTC.

The CDR3 DNA reads TGTGCCAGCACCAGGGGATCCGGAAACACCATATATTTT. It yields the protein CASTRGSGNTIYF. This sequence joins TRBV6-5 and TRBJ1-3, with D possibly matching TRBD1 (6 bases). Germline V gene lookup returns CDR1 MNHEY and CDR2 SVGAGI. The CDR3 covers 13 residues. The V end was cut by 7 bases, the J end by 4 bases, with 11 bases between.

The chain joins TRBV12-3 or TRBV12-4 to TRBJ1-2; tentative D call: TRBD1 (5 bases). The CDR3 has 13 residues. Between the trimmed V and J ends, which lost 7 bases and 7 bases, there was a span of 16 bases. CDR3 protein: CASITSGGFGYTF. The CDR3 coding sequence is TGTGCCAGCATCACAAGCGGGGGATTTGGCTACACCTTC.

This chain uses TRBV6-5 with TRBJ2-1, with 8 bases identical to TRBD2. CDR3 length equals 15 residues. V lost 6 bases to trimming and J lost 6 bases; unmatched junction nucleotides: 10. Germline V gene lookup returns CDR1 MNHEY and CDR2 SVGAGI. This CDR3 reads CASRPQRESLNEQFF. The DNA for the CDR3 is TGTGCCAGCAGACCACAGCGGGAGTCCCTCAATGAGCAGTTCTTC.

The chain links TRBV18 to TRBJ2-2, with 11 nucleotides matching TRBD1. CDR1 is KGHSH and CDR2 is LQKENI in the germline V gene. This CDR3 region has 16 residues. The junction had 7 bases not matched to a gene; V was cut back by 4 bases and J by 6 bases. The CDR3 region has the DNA TGTGCCAGCTCACGGCAGGGACAGGGGGTCGCCGGGGAGCTGTTTTTT. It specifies CASSRQGQGVAGELFF.

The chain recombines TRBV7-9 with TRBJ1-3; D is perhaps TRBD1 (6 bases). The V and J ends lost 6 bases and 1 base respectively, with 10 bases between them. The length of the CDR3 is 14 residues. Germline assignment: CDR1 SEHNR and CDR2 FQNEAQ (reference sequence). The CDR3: CASSSGQSGNTIYF. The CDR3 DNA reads TGTGCCAGCAGTAGTGGACAGTCTGGAAACACCATATATTTT.

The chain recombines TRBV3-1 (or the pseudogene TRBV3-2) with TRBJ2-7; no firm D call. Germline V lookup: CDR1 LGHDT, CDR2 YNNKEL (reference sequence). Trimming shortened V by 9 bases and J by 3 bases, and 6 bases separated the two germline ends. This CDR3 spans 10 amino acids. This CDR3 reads CASMSYEQYF. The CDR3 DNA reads TGTGCCAGTATGAGCTACGAGCAGTACTTC.

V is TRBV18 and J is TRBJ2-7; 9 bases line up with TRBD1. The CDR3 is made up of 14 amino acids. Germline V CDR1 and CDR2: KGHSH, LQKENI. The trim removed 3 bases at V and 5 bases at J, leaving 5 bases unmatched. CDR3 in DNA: TGTGCCAGCTCACCGGGGACAGGGAGGGACGAGCAGTACTTC. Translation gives CASSPGTGRDEQYF.

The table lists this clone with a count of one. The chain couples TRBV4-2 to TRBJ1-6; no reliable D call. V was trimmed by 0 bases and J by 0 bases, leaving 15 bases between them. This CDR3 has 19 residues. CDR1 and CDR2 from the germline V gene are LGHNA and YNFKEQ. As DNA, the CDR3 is TGTGCCAGCAGCCAAGAACCGCCCACCACGAGCTCCTATAATTCACCCCTCCACTTT. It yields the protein CASSQEPPTTSSYNSPLHF.

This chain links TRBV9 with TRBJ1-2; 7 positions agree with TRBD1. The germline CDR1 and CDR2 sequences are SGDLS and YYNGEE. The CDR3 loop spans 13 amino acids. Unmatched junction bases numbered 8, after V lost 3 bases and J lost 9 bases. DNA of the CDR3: TGTGCCAGCAGCGCCGGGACAGCTCAAAGCTACACCTTC. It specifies CASSAGTAQSYTF.

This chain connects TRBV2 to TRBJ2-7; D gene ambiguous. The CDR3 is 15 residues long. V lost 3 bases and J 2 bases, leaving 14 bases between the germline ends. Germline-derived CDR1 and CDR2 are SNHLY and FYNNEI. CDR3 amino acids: CASSDGFGGTYEQYF. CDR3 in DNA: TGTGCCAGCAGTGATGGATTCGGCGGAACCTACGAGCAGTACTTC. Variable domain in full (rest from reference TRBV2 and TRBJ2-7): EPEVTQTPSHQVTQMGQEVILRCVPISNHLYFYWYRQILGQKVEFLVSFYNNEISEKSEIFDDQFSVERPDGSNFTLKIRSTKLEDSAMYFCASSDGFGGTYEQYFGPGTRLTVT.

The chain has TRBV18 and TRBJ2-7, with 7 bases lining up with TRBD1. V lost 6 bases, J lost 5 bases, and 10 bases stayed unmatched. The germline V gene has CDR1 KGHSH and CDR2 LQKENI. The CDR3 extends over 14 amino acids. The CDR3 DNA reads TGTGCCAGCTCCTCGGCCGGGACAGACGACGAGCAGTACTTC. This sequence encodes CASSSAGTDDEQYF.

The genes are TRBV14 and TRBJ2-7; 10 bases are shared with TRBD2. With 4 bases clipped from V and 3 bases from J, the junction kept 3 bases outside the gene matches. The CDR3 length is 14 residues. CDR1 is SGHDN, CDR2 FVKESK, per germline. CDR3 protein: CASSPSGRDYEQYF. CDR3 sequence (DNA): TGTGCCAGCAGCCCTAGCGGGAGAGACTACGAGCAGTACTTC.

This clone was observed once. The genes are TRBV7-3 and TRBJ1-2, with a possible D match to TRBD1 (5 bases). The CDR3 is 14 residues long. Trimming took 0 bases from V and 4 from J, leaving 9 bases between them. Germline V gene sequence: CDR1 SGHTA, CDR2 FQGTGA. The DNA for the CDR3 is TGTGCCAGCAGCTTAACCCCGGACACCTATGGCTACACCTTC. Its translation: CASSLTPDTYGYTF.

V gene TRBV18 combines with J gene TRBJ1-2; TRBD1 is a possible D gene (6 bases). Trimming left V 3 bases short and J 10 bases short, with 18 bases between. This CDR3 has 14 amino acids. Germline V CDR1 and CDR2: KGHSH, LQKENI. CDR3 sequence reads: CASSPPGEGGYYTF. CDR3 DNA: TGTGCCAGCTCACCGCCCGGGGAGGGGGGATACTACACCTTC.

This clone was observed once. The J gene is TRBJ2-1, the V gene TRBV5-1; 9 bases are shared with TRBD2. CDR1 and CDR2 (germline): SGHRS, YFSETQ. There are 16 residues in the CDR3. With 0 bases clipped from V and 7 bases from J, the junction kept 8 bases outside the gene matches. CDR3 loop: CASSLVVAGAGNEQFF. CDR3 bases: TGCGCCAGCAGCTTGGTGGTAGCGGGAGCAGGGAATGAGCAGTTCTTC.

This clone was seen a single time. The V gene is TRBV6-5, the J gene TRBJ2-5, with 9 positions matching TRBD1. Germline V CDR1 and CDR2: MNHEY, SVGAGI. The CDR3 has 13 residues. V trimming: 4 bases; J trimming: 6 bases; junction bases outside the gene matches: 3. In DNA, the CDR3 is TGTGCCAGCAGTTGGGACAGGGTGAAGACCCAGTACTTC. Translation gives CASSWDRVKTQYF.

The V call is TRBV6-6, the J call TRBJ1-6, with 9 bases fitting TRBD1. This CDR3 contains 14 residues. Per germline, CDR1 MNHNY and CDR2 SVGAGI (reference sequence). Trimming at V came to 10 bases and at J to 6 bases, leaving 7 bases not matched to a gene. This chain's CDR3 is CAITGTGFNSPLHF. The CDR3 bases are TGTGCCATCACCGGGACAGGGTTTAATTCACCCCTCCACTTT.

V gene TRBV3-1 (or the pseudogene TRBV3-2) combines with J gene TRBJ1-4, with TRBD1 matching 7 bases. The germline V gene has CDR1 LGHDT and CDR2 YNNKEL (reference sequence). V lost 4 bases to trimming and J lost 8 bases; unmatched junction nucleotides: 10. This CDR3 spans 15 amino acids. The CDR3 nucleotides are TGTGCCAGCAGCCTCGTAGTGCAGGGGGGAGAAAAACTGTTTTTT. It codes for CASSLVVQGGEKLFF.

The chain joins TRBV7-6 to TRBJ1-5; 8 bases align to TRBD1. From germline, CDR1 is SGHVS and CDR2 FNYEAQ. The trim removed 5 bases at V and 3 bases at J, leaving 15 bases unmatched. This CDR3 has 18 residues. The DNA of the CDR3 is TGTGCCAGCAGCCCCGGACAGGGCCGGCAACTCCCCAATCAGCCCCAGCATTTT. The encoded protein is CASSPGQGRQLPNQPQHF.

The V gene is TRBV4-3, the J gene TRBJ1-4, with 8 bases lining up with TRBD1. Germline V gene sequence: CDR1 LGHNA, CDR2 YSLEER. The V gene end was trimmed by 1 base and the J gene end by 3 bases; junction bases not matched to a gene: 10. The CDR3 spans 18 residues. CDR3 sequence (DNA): TGCGCCAGCAGCCAAGGGGCAGGGGGCGACCGGTCTAATGAAAAACTGTTTTTT. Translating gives CASSQGAGGDRSNEKLFF.

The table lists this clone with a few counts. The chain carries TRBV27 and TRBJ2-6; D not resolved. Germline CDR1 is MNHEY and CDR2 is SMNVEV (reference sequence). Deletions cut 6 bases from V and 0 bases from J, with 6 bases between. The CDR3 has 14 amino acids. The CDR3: CASRTNSGANVLTF. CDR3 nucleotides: TGTGCCAGCAGGACAAACTCTGGGGCCAACGTCCTGACTTTC.